A few counts support the clone carrying this T cell receptor (beta chain). The antigen is undetermined. This entry belongs to a study of beta chain features in type 1 diabetes. Study-wide background: Under 140,000,000 sorted cells were examined across all samples. General observations from the study: Shortening of TCRB CDR3s, moderate but significant, appeared in all four CD4+ subsets of Type 1 diabetes patients. Diminished insertions and augmented deletions at VDJ junctions characterized type 1 diabetes patients.

Isolated RNA was reverse transcribed in full, so expressed TCRB transcripts were sequenced. Assay: immunoSEQ multiplex PCR; the TCRdb copy retains only in-frame clones and omits some. The table shows 680,000 or so clones, with about an eighth occurring only once. This TCR was sampled from a man in his late teens or twenties with type 1 diabetes. Material: naive CD4+ T cells from blood.

The CDR3, as DNA: TGCGCCAGCAGTCAAGAAAAAGGGATAGAGACCCAGTACTTC. Translation: CASSQEKGIETQYF. This chain uses TRBV23-1 with TRBJ2-5; no clear D. TRBV23-1 is reported as an ORF; its role is uncertain. Trimming took 2 bases from V and 4 from J, leaving 11 bases between them. The CDR3 runs to 14 residues.